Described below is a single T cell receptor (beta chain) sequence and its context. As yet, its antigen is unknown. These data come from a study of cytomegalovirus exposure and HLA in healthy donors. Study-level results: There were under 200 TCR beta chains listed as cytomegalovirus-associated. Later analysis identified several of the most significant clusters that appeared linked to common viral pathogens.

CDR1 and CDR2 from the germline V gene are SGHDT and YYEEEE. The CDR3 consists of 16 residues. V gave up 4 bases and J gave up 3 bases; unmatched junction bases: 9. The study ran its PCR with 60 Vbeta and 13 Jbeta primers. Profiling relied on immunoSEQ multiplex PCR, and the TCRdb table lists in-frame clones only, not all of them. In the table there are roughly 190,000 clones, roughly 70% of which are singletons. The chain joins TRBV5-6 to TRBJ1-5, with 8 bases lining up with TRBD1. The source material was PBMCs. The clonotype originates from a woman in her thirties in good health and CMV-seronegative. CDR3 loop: CASSRLRDRYNQPQHF. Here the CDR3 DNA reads TGTGCCAGCAGCAGACTCCGGGACAGGTACAATCAGCCCCAGCATTTT.